The present TCR beta chain was sequenced within a study of blood T cell repertoires in COVID-19. This clone was recorded a few times. This CDR3 is built from 17 residues. V was cut by 0 bases and J by 0 bases, with 15 bases left in between. Germline CDR1 and CDR2: SGDLS and YYNGEE. Method: immunoSEQ multiplex PCR; TCRdb's copy keeps in-frame clones and lacks some. The sample has 100,000 to 130,000 clones; about 90% are singletons. V is TRBV9 and J is TRBJ1-1; the D gene is possibly TRBD1 (6 bases). Sequenced: peripheral blood. The clonotype comes from a woman aged 25 to 39 with acute or convalescent COVID-19. The CDR3 spells CASSVEGDRRMNTEAFF. CDR3 bases: TGTGCCAGCAGCGTAGAGGGGGATAGGAGGATGAACACTGAAGCTTTCTTT. The variable domain in full, with the rest retrieved from reference TRBV9 and TRBJ1-1, is DSGVTQTPKHLITATGQRVTLRCSPRSGDLSVYWYQQSLDQGLQFLIQYYNGEERAKGNILERFSAQQFPDLHSELNLSSLELGDSALYFCASSVEGDRRMNTEAFFGQGTRLTVV.